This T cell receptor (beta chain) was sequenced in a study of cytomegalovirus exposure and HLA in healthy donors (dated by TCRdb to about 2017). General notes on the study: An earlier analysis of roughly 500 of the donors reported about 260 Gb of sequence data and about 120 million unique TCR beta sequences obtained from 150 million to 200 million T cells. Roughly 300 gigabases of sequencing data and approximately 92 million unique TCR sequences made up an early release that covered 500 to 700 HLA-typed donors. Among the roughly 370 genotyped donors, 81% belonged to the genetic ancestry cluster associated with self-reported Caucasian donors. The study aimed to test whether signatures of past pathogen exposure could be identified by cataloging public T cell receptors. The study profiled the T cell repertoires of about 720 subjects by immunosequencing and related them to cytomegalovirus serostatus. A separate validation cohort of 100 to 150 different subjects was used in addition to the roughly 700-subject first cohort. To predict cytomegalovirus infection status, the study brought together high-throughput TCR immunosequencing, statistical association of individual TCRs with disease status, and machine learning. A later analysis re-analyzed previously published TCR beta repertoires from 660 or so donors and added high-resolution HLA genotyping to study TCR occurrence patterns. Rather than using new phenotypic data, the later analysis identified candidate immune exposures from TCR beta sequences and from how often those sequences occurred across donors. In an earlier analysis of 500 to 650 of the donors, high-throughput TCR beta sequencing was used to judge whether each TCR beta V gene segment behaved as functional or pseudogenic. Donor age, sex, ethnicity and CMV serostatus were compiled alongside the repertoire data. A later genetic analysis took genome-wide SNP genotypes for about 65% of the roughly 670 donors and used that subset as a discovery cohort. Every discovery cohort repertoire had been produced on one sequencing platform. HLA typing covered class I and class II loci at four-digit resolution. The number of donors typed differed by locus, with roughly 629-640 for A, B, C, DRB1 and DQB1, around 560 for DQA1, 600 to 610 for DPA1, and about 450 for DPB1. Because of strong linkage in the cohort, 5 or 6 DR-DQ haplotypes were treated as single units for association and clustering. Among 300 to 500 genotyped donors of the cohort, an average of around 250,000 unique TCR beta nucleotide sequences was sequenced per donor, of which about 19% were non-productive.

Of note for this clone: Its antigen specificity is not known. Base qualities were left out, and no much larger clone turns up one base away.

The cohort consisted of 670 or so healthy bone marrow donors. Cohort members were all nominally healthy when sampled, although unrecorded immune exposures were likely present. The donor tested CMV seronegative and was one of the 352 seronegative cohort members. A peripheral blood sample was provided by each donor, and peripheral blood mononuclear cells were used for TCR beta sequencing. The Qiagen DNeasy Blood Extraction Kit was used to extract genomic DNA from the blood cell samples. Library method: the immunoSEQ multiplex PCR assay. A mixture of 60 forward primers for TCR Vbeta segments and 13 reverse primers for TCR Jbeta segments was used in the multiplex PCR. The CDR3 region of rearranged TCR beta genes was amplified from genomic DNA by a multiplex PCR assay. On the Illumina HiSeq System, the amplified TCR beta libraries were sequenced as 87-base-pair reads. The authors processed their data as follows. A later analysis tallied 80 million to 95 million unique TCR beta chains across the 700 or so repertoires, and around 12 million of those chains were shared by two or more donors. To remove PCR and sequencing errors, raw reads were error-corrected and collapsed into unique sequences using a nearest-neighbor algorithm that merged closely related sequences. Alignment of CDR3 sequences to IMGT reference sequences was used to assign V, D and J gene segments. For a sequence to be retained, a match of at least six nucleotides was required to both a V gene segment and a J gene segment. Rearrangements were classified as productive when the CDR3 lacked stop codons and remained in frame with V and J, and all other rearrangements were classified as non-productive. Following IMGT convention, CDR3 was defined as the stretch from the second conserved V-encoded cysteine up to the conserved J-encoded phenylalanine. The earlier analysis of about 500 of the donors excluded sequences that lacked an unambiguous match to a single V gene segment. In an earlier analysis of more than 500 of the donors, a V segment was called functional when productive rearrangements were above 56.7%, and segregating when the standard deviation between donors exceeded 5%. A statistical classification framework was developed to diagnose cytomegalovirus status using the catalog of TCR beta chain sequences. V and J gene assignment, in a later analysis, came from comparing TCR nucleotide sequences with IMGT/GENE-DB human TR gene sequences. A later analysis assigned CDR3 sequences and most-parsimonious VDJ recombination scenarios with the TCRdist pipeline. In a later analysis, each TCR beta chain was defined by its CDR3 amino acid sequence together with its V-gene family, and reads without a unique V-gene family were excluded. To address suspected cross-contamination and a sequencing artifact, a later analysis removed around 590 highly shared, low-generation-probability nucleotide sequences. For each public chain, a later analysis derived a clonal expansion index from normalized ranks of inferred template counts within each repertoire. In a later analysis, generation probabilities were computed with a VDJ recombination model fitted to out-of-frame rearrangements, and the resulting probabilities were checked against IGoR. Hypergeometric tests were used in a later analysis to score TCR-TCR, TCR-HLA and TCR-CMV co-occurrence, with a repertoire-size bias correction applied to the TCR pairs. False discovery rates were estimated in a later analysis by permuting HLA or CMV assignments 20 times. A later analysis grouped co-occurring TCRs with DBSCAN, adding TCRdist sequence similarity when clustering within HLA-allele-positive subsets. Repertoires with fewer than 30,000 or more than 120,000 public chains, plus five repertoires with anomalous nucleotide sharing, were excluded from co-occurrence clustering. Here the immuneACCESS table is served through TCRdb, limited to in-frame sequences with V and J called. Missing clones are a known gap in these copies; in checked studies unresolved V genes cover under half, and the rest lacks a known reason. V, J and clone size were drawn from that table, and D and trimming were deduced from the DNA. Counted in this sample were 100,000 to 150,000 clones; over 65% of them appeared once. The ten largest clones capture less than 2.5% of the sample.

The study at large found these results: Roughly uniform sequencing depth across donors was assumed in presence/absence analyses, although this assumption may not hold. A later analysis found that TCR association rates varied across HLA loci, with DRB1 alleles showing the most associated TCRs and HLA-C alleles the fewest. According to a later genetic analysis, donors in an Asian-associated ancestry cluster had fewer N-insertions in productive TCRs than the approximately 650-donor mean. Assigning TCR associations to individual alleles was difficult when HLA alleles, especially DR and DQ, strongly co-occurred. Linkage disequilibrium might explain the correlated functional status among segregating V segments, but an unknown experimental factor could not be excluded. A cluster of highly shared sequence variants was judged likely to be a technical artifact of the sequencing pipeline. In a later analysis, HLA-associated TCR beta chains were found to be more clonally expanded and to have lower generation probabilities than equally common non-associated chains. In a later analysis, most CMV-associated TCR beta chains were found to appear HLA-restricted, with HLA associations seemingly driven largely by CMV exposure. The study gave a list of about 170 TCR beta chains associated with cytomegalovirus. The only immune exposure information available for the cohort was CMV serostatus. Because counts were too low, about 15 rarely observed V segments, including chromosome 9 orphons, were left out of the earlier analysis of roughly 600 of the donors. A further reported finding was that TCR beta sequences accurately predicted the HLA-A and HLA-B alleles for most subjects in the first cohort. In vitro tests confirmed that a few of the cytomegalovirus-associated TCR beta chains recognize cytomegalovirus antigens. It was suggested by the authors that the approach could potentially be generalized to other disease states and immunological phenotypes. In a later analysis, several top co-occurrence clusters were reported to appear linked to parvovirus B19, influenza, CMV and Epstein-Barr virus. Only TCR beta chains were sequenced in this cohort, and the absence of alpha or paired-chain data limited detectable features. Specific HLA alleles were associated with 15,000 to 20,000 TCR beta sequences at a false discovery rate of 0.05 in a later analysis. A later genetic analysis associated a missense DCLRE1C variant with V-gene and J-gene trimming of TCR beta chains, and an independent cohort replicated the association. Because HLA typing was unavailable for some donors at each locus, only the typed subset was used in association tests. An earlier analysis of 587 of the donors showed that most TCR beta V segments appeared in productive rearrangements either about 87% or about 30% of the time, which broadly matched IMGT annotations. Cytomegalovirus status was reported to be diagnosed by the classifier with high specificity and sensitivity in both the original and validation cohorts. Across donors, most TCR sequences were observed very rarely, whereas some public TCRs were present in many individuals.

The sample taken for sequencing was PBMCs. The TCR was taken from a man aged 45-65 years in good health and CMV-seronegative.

Read as DNA, the sequence is TGTGCCAGCAGGGCGGACAATGAGCAGTTCTTC. The translation is CASRADNEQFF. The rearranged chain carries TRBV28 and TRBJ2-1; the D segment cannot be called with confidence. Based on the germline V gene, the CDR1 and CDR2 sequences are MDHEN and SYDVKM. The trim is 6 bases for V and 5 bases for J, with a gap of 5 bases between the germline ends. The CDR3 spans 11 residues, from the cysteine through the phenylalanine. Just CDR3 DNA is preserved here, 33 bases in frame from base 1. The variable domain in full, with residues beyond the CDR3 obtained from the reference TRBV28 and TRBJ2-1 genes, is DVKVTQSSRYLVKRTGEKVFLECVQDMDHENMFWYRQDPGLGLRLIYFSYDVKMKEKGDIPEGYSVSREKKERFSLILESASTNQTSMYLCASRADNEQFFGPGTRLTVL.